The rows below give T cell receptor beta chains drawn from one sample of a study of T-cell memory formation after mild COVID-19. From the 5' RACE reads, TCRdb called clonotypes with MiXCR, one entry per CDR3 protein. The sample lists some 600,000 distinct CDR3 sequences; approximately 15% were seen once. Sequenced input: PBMCs or a T cell subset sorted from them (not recorded which). Every receptor here comes from an adult woman who had mild COVID-19 (a few samples of this study predate the infection). Cell type and time point are not known. Each CDR3 is given with its conserved first and last residue. D genes are given only for firm matches. Only part of the rows carry a size: once, few, many, or a class if the clone is expanded.

D gene	clone size	J gene	V gene	CDR3 DNA	CDR3 protein
TRBD2	few	TRBJ2-7	TRBV20-1	TGCAGTGCTAGAGATCCCGGGACTAGCGGGAGCTCGGGTACCTACGAGCAGTACTTC	CSARDPGTSGSSGTYEQYF
TRBD2	few	TRBJ2-1	TRBV20-1	TGCAGTGCCCGGACACCCGGGACTAGCGGGACTAGAACCTACAATGAGCAGTTCTTC	CSARTPGTSGTRTYNEQFF
TRBD1	few	TRBJ2-7	TRBV6-5	TGTGCCAGCAGCGAATTCCCGGGACAGCTCTACGAGCAGTACTTC	CASSEFPGQLYEQYF
.	.	TRBJ2-2	TRBV7-2	TGTGCCAGCAGCCCCTGGACGGTTAACACCGGGGAGCTGTTTTTT	CASSPWTVNTGELFF
.	few	TRBJ2-1	TRBV11-3	TGTGCCAGCAGCCCAGGCCTAGGGGAGGTGGGGAATGAGCAGTTCTTC	CASSPGLGEVGNEQFF
.	few	TRBJ2-1	TRBV12-3/TRBV12-4	TGTGCCAGCAGTTTAGACCAGGGTCGGAATGAGCAGTTCTTC	CASSLDQGRNEQFF
.	.	TRBJ2-3	TRBV21-1	TGTGCCAGCAGCCTAAGCTCTAGCGGGGGGCTAGATACGCAGTATTTT	CASSLSSSGGLDTQYF
.	.	TRBJ1-1	TRBV11-1	TGTGCCAGCAGCCCACTGGAGGGGATGAACACTGAAGCTTTCTTT	CASSPLEGMNTEAFF
TRBD1	.	TRBJ1-5	TRBV20-1	TGCAGTGCCCGGACAGGAACTAACAATCAGCCCCAGCATTTT	CSARTGTNNQPQHF
.	.	TRBJ2-7	TRBV7-9	TGTGCCAGCAGCTCGAGCCGGACAGATTCGAGGGAGCAGTACTTC	CASSSSRTDSREQYF
TRBD2	many	TRBJ2-1	TRBV3-1	TGTGCCAGCAGCCAAGAATGGGTAGCGGGAGCAGACAATGAGCAGTTCTTC	CASSQEWVAGADNEQFF
.	few	TRBJ1-3	TRBV9	TGTGCCAGCAGCGTAGAGGGGGACTCTGGAAACACCATATATTTT	CASSVEGDSGNTIYF
.	few	TRBJ1-1	TRBV5-4	TGTGCCAGCAGCCCACAGGGCATCCGAATGAACACTGAAGCTTTCTTT	CASSPQGIRMNTEAFF
.	few	TRBJ2-1	TRBV11-2	TGTGCCAGCCGCGGGCTGCGGGTGGGGTACAATGAGCAGTTCTTC	CASRGLRVGYNEQFF
.	.	TRBJ2-7	TRBV29-1	TGCAGCGTGGAGGGACAGAGCTCCTACGAGCAGTACTTC	CSVEGQSSYEQYF
TRBD1	few	TRBJ2-1	TRBV24-1	TGTGCCACCAGTGATTCACCGGGACAGGGAGTGTGGAATGAGCAGTTCTTC	CATSDSPGQGVWNEQFF
.	.	TRBJ2-3	TRBV12-5	TGTGCTAGTGGGACGGCTGCGAGAGATACGCAGTATTTT	CASGTAARDTQYF
.	few	TRBJ2-7	TRBV11-1	TGTGCCAGCAGCTTCGACAGCCCCTACGAGCAGTACTTC	CASSFDSPYEQYF
.	few	TRBJ2-1	TRBV12-3/TRBV12-4	TGTGCCAGCAGTTTAGGCCTAGCGCAAAACAATGAGCAGTTCTTC	CASSLGLAQNNEQFF
.	.	TRBJ2-5	TRBV2	TGTGCCAGCAGTGGGAAGTCCCGTTTGCCGTTGGTTGGGGACCAGTACTTC	CASSGKSRLPLVGDQYF
TRBD2	few	TRBJ2-1	TRBV6-6	TGTGCCAGCAGCTACACTAGCGGGGGCTACAATGAGCAGTTCTTC	CASSYTSGGYNEQFF
TRBD2	.	TRBJ2-7	TRBV20-1	TGCAGTGCTAGCTTGCCTAGCGGGACGTACGAGCAGTACTTC	CSASLPSGTYEQYF
.	few	TRBJ2-6	TRBV5-1	TGCGCCAGCAGCAAAGGTACCGGCTTCTCTGGGGCCAACGTCCTGACTTTC	CASSKGTGFSGANVLTF
.	.	TRBJ2-1	TRBV15	TGTGCCACCAGCATCGAGAGATACAATGAGCAGTTCTTC	CATSIERYNEQFF
.	few	TRBJ2-1	TRBV7-2	TGTGCCAGCAGCTTTTGGGCCTCAGACAATGAGCAGTTCTTC	CASSFWASDNEQFF
TRBD2	few	TRBJ2-7	TRBV20-1	TGCAGTGCTCCCCTGGGGGGGACCTACGAGCAGTACTTC	CSAPLGGTYEQYF
.	few	TRBJ2-5	TRBV13	TGTGCCAGCAGCTTGGGGGGAGGCTTGGCAGAGACCCAGTACTTC	CASSLGGGLAETQYF
.	few	TRBJ1-1	TRBV6-5	TGTGCCAGCCAGTTCGGAACAAACCGTGAAGCTTTCTTT	CASQFGTNREAFF
.	.	TRBJ1-1	TRBV19	TGTGCCAGTAGCACACTTCGCAGGGGAGTTGAAGCTTTCTTT	CASSTLRRGVEAFF
.	.	TRBJ2-7	TRBV7-9	TGTGCCAGCAGCACGCCCGGAGGGACGGGGTCTTACGAGCAGTACTTC	CASSTPGGTGSYEQYF
.	few	TRBJ2-5	TRBV3-1	TGTGCCAGCAGCCAACAGGGCGGGTGGGAGACCCAGTACTTC	CASSQQGGWETQYF
.	few	TRBJ2-7	TRBV27	TGTGCCAGCAGTTTAGCGGTTACCTACGAGCAGTACTTC	CASSLAVTYEQYF